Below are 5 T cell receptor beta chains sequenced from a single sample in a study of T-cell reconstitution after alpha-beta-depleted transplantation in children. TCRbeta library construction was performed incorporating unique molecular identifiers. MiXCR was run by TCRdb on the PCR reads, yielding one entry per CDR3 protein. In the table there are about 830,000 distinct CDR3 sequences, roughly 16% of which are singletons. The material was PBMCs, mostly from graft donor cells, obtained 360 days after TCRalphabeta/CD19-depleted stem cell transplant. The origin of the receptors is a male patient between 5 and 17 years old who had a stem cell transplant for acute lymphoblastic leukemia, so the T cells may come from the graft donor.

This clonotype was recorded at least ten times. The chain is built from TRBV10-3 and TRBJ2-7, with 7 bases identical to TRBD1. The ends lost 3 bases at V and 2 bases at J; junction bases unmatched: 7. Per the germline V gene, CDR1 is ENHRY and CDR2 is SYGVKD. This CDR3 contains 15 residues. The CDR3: CAISDPGQATYEQYF. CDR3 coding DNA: TGTGCCATCAGTGACCCCGGACAGGCCACCTACGAGCAGTACTTC.

CDR3 in amino acids: CASRNGGMNTEAFF. In DNA, the CDR3 is TGCGCCAGCAGGAACGGTGGAATGAACACTGAAGCTTTCTTT. The chain couples TRBV5-1 to TRBJ1-1, with D unresolved. CDR1 is SGHRS and CDR2 is YFSETQ in the germline V gene. Trimming cost V 5 bases and J 0 bases, with 11 bases left between them. The CDR3 runs 14 residues.

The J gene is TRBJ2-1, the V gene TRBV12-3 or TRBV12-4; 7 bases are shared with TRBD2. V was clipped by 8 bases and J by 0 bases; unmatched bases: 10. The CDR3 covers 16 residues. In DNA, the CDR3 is TGTGCCAGCTGGGCGCACGCGGGAGACTCCTACAATGAGCAGTTCTTC. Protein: CASWAHAGDSYNEQFF.

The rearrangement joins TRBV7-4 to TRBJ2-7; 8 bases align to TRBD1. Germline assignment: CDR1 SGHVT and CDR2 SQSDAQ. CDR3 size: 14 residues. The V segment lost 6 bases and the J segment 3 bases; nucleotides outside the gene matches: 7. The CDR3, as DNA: TGTGCCAGCAGACAGAGGACAGGGTGCTACGAGCAGTACTTC. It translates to CASRQRTGCYEQYF.

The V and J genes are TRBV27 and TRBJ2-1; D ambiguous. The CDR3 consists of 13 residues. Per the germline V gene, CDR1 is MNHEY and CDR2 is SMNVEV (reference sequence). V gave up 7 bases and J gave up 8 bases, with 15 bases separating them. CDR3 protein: CASKVWPKDEQFF. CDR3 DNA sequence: TGTGCCAGCAAGGTTTGGCCCAAGGATGAGCAGTTCTTC.